This TCR beta chain was identified during a study of blood T cell repertoires in COVID-19. About the research overall: Material from acute and convalescent COVID-19 was sourced from the United States, Italy and Spain. T cells, B-cell-depleted T cells, or PBMCs supplied cDNA or gDNA.

This CDR3 region has 15 residues. Per germline, CDR1 DFQATT and CDR2 SNEGSKA (reference sequence). J was trimmed by 8 bases and V by 3 bases; bases with no gene match: 8. Libraries were prepared by immunoSEQ multiplex PCR; TCRdb keeps only in-frame clonotypes and omits some of them. The sample yields some 400,000 clones, around 86% seen once. The receptor was isolated from a human donor in a cohort sampled during active COVID-19. The chain joins TRBV20-1 to TRBJ2-1; the match to TRBD2 covers 12 bases. The sample taken for sequencing was peripheral blood. This CDR3 is CSASKTSGGGYEQFF. Written as DNA, the CDR3 is TGCAGTGCTAGTAAGACTAGCGGGGGTGGGTATGAGCAGTTCTTC.